The text below deals with one TCR beta chain. What it binds is not known. The PCR was carried out with 60 Vbeta primers and 13 Jbeta primers. Clones were sequenced by immunoSEQ multiplex PCR, and TCRdb holds only the in-frame ones, with some missing. The sample lists roughly 150,000 clones, 77% occurring once. CDR1 is KGHSH, CDR2 LQKENI, per germline. This CDR3 is built from 17 residues. The ends were cut back, 3 bases at V and 4 bases at J, with 21 bases in the middle. This entry comes from a study of cytomegalovirus exposure and HLA in healthy donors. Study findings and constraints: Excluded: some indistinguishable V segments such as TRBV6-2 and TRBV6-3. A previous analysis found most TCR beta V segments productive roughly 87% or roughly 30% of the time.

The sequenced sample was PBMCs. The V and J genes are TRBV18 and TRBJ1-2; perhaps TRBD1 as D (5 bases). The source is a male donor in good health and CMV-seronegative. CDR3: CASSPTTPSTDIYGYTF. CDR3 DNA sequence: TGTGCCAGCTCACCGACAACCCCCTCGACAGACATCTATGGCTACACCTTC.